This T cell receptor beta chain was sequenced during a study of blood T cell repertoires in COVID-19. About the study: Sources were T cells, B-cell-depleted T cells, or PBMCs; the material itself was cDNA or gDNA.

This CDR3 has 14 residues. The ends were cut back, 5 bases at V and 5 bases at J, with 15 bases in the middle. Germline assignment: CDR1 SGHVS and CDR2 FQNEAQ. Produced via immunoSEQ multiplex PCR; TCRdb's table is partial and in-frame only. The sample includes 90,000 to 130,000 clones, 86% of them seen just once. The sequence derives from a man in his forties with acute or convalescent COVID-19. Sequencing was carried out using peripheral blood. This sequence joins TRBV7-8 and TRBJ2-5; tentative D call: TRBD2 (6 bases). In DNA, the CDR3 is TGTGCCAGCAGCCCGGTACCTGGGGGGGAGACCCAGTACTTC. Its translation is CASSPVPGGETQYF.